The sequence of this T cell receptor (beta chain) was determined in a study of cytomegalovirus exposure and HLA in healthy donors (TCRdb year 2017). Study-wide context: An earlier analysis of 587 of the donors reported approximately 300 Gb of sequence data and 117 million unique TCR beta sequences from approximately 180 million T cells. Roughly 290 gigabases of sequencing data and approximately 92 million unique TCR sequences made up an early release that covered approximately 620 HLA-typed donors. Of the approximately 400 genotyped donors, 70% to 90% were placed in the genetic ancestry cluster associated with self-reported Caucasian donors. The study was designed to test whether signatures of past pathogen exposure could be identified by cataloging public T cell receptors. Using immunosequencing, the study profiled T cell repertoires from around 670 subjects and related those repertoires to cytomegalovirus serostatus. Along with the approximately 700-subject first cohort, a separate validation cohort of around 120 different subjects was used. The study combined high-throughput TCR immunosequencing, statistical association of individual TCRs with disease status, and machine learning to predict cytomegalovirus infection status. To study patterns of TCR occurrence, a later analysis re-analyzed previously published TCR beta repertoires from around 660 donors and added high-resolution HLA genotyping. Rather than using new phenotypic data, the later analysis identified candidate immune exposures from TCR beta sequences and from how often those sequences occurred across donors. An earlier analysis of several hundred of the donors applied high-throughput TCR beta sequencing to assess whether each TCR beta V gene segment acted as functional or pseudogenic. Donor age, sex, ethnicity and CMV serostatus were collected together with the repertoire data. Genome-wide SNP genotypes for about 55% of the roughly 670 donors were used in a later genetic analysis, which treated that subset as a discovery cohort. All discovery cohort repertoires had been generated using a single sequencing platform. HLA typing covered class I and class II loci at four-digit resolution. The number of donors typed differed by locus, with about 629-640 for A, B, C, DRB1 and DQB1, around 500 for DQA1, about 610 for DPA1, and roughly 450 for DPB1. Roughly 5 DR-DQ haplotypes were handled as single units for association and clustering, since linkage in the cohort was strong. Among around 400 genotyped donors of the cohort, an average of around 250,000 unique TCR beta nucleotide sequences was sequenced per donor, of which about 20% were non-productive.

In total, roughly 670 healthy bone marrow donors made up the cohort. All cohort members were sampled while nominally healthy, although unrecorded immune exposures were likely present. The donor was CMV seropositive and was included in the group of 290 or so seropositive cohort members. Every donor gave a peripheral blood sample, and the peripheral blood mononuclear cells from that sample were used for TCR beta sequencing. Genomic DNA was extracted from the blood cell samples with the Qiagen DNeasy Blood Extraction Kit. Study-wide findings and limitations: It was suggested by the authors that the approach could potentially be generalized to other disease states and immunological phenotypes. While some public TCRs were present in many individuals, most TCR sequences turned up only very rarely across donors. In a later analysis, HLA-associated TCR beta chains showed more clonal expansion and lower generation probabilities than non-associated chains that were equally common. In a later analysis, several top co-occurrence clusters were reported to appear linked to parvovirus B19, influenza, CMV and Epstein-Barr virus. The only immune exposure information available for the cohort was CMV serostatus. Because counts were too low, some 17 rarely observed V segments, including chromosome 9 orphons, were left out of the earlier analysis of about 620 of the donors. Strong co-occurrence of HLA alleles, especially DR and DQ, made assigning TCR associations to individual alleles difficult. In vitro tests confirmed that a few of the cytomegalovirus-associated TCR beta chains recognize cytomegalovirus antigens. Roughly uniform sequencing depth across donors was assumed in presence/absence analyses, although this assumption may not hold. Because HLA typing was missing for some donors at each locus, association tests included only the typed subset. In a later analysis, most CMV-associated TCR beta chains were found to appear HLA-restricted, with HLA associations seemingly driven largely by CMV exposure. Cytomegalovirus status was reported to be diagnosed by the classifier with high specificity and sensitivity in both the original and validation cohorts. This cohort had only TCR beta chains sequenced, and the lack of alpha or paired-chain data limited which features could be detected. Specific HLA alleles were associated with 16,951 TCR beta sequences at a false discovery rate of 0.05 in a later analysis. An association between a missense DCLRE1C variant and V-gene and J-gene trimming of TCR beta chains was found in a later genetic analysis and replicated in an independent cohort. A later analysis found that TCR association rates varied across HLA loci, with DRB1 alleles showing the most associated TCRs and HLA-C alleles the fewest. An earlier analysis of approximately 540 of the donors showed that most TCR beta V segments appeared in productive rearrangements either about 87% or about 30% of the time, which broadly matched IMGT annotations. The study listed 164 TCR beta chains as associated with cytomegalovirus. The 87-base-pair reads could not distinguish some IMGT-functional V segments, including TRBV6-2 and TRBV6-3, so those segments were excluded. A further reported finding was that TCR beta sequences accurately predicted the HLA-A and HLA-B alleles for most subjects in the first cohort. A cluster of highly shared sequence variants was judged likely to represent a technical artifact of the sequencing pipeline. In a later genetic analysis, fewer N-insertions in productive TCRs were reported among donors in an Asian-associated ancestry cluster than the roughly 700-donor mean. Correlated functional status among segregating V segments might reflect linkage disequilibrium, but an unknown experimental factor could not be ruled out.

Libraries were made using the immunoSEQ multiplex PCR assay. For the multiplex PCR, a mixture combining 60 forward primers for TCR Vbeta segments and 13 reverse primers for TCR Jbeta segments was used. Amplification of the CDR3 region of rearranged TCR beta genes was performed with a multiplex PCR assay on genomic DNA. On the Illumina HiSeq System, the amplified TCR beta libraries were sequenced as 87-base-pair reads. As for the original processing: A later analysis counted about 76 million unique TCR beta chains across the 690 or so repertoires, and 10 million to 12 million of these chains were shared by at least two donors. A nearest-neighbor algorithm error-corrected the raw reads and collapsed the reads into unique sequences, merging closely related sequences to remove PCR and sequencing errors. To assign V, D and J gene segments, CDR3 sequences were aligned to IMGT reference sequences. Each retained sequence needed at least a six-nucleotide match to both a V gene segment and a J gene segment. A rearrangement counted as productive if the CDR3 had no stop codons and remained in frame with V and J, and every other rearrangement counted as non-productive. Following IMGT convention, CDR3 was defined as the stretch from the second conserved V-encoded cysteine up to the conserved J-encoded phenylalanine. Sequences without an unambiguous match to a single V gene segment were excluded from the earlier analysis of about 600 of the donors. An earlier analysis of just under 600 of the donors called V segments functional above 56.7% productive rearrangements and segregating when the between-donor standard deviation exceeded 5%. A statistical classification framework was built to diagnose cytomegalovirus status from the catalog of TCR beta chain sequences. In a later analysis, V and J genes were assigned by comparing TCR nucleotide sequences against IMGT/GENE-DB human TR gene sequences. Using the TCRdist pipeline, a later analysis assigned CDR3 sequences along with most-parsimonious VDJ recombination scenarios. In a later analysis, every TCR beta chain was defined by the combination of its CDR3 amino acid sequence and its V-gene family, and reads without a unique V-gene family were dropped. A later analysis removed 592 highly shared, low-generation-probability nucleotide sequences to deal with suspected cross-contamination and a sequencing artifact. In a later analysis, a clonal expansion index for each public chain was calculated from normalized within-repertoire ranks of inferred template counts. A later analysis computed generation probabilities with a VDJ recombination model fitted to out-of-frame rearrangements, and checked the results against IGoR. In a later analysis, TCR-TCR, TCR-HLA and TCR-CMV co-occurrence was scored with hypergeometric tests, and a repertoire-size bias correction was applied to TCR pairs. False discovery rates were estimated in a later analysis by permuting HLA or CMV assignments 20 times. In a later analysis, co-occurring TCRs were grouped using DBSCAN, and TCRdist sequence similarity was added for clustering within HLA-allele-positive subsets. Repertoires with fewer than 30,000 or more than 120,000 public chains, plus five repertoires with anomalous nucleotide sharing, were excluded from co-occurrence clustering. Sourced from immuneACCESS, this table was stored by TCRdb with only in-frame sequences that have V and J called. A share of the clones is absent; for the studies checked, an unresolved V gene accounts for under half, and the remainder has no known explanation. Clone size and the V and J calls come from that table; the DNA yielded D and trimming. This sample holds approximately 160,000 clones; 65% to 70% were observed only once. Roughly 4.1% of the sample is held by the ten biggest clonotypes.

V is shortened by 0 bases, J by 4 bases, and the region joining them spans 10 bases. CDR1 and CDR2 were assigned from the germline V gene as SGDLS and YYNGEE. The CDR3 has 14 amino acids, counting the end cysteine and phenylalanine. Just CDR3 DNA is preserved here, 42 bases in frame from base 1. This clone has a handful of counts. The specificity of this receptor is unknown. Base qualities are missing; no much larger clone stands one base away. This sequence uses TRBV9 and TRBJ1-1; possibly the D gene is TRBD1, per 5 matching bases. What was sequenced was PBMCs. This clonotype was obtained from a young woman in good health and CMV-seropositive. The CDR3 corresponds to CASSVAGASTEAFF. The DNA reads TGTGCCAGCAGCGTAGCTGGGGCAAGCACTGAAGCTTTCTTT.